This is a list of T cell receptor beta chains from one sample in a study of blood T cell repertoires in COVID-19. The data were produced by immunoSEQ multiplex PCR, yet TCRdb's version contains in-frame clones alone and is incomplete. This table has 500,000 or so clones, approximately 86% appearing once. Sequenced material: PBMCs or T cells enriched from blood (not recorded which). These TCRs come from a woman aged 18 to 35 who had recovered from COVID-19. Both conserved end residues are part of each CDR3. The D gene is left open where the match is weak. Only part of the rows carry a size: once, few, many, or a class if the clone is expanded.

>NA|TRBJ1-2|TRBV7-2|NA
TGTGCCAGCAGCGAAGATCCAGAGGGAGACTACACCTTC
CASSEDPEGDYTF
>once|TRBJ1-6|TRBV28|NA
TGTGCCAGCAGTTCGGGCTATAAGACAGCCAATTCACCCCTCCACTTT
CASSSGYKTANSPLHF
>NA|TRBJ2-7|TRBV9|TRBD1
TGTGCCAGCAGCGGTGGGGCGGGACAGGGTTGGCTCGAGCAGTACTTC
CASSGGAGQGWLEQYF
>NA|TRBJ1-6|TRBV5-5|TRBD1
TGTGCCAGCAGCTTGAGGGGGACAGATAATTCACCCCTCCACTTT
CASSLRGTDNSPLHF
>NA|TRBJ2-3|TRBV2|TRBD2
TGTGCCAGCACGGGGGGGGGCACAGATACGCAGTATTTT
CASTGGGTDTQYF
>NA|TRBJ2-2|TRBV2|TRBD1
TGTGCCAGCAGTTACGACAGGGGATACACCGGGGAGCTGTTTTTT
CASSYDRGYTGELFF
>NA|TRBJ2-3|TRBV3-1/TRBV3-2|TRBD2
TGTGCCAGCAGCCAAGATTTGCGGCTAGCGGTCACAGATACGCAGTATTTT
CASSQDLRLAVTDTQYF
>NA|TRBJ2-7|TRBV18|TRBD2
TGTGCCAGCTCACCACAGACCGGGGGGGACTACGAGCAGTACTTC
CASSPQTGGDYEQYF
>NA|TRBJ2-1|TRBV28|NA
TGTGCCAGCACTATCCGGGGAGTCGGCCATGAGCAGTTCTTC
CASTIRGVGHEQFF
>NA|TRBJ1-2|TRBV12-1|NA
TGTGCCAGCAGCGACGACAGCCCTAACTATGGCTACACCTTC
CASSDDSPNYGYTF
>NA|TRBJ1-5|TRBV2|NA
TGTGCCAGCACCCAACAGGGTAGCAATCAGCCCCAGCATTTT
CASTQQGSNQPQHF
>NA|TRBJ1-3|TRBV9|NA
TGTGCCAGCAGCACGGAGGGAGGCTCTGGAAACACCATATATTTT
CASSTEGGSGNTIYF
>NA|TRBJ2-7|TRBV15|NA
TGTGCCACCAGCAGACTGACGGGGGTTCCCTACGAGCAGTACTTC
CATSRLTGVPYEQYF
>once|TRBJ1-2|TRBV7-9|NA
TGTGCCAGCAGCTTATCATATGGCTACACCTTC
CASSLSYGYTF
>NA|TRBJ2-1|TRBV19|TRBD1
TGTGCCAGTAGGGGACAGGGGACTGATGAGCAGTTCTTC
CASRGQGTDEQFF
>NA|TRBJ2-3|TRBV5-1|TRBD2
TGCGCCAGCAGCCTGGGGACTAGCGGGGGCACAGATACGCAGTATTTT
CASSLGTSGGTDTQYF
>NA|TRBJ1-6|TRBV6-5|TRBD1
TGTGCCAGCTTTGCGGGGGACAGGTCTTCACCCCTCCACTTT
CASFAGDRSSPLHF
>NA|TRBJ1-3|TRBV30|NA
TGTGCCTGGAGTAATGAGGGAAACACCATATATTTT
CAWSNEGNTIYF
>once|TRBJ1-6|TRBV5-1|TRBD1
TGCGCCAGCAGCTTAACAGGGGGAAAAGTTTCACCCCTCCACTTT
CASSLTGGKVSPLHF
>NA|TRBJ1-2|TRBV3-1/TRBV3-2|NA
TGTGCCAGCAGCCGTCCCGGGAGCCCTAATAACTATGGCTACACCTTC
CASSRPGSPNNYGYTF
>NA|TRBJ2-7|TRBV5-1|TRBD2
TGCGCCAGCAGCATCAGCCTAGCGGGATCTTCCTACGAGCAGTACTTC
CASSISLAGSSYEQYF
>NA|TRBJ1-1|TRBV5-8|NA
TGTGCCAGCAGCTTGGACGGGAGGAGGGTGAACACTGAAGCTTTCTTT
CASSLDGRRVNTEAFF
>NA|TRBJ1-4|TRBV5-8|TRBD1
TGTGCCAGCAGCCTTGGAGGGGGCACTAATGAAAAACTGTTTTTT
CASSLGGGTNEKLFF
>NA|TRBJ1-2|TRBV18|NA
TGTGCCAGCTCACCATCTTCCGACAGAGACTATGGCTACACCTTC
CASSPSSDRDYGYTF
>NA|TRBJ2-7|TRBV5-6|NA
TGTGCCAGCAGCGGGGGCAGGGGCCCCTACGAGCAGTACTTC
CASSGGRGPYEQYF
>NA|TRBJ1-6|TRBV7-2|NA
TGTGCCAGCAGCGGACAGCTTAATTCACCCCTCCACTTT
CASSGQLNSPLHF
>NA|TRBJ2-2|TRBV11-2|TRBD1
TGTGCCAGCAGCTTAGGACAGGGGGTGACCCGAGACACCGGGGAGCTGTTTTTT
CASSLGQGVTRDTGELFF
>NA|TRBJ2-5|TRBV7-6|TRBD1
TGTGCCAGCAGCCCCCTACAGGGGGCTTTCGTGACCCAGTACTTC
CASSPLQGAFVTQYF
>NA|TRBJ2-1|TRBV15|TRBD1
TGTGCCACCAGCCGACCCCGGGACAGGGGGCGAGGGGAGCAGTTCTTC
CATSRPRDRGRGEQFF
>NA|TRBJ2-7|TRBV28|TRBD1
TGTGCCAGCAGGCCCGACAGGGGGCTTCGGTACGAGCAGTACTTC
CASRPDRGLRYEQYF
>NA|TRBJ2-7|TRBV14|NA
TGTGCCAGCAGCCAAGAAGGGACATTAGACGAGCAGTACTTC
CASSQEGTLDEQYF